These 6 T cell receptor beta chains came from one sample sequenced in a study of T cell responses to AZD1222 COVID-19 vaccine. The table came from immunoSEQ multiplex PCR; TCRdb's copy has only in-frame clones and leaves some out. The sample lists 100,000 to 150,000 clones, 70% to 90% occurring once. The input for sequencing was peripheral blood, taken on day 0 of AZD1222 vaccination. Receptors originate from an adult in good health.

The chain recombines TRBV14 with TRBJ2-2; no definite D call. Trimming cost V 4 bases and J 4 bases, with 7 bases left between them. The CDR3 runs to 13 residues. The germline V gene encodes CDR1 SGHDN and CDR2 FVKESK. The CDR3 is CASSPKVTGELFF. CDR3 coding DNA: TGTGCCAGCAGCCCAAAAGTCACCGGGGAGCTGTTTTTT.

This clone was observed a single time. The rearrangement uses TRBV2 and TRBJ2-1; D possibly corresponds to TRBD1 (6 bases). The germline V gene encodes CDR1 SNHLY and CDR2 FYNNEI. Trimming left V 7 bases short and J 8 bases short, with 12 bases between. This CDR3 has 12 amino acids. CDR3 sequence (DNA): TGTGCCAGCAACAGGGTTGGGGATGAGCAGTTCTTC. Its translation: CASNRVGDEQFF.

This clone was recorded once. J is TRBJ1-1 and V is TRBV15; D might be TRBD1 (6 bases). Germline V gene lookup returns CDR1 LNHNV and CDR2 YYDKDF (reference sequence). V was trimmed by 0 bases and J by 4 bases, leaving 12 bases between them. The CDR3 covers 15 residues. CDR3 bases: TGTGCCACCAGCAGAGATCAAGGGGGAAGCACTGAAGCTTTCTTT. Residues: CATSRDQGGSTEAFF. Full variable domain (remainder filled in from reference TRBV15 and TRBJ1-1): DAMVIQNPRYQVTQFGKPVTLSCSQTLNHNVMYWYQQKSSQAPKLLFHYYDKDFNNEADTPDNFQSRRPNTSFCFLDIRSPGLGDTAMYLCATSRDQGGSTEAFFGQGTRLTVV.

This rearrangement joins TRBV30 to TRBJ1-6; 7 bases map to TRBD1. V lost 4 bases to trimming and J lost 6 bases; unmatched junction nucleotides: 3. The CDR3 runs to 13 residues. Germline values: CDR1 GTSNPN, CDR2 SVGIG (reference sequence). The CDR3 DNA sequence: TGTGCCTGGAATGGACAGGCTAATTCACCCCTCCACTTT. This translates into CAWNGQANSPLHF. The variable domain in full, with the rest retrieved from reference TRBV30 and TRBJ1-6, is SQTIHQWPATLVQPVGSPLSLECTVEGTSNPNLYWYRQAAGRGLQLLFYSVGIGQISSEVPQNLSASRPQDRQFILSSKKLLLSDSGFYLCAWNGQANSPLHFGNGTRLTVT.

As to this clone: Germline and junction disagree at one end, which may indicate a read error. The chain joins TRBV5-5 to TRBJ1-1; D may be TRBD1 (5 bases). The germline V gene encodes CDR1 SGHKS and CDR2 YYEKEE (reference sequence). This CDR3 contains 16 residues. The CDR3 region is CASSSGGAGWRTEAFF. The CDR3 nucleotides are TGTGCCAGTAGCTCCGGCGGGGCGGGGTGGAGGACTGAAGCTTTCTTT.

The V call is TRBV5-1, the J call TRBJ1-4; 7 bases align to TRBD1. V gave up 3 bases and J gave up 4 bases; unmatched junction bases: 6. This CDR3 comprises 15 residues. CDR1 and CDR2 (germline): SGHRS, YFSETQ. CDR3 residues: CASSWTTGFNEKLFF. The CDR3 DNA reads TGCGCCAGCAGCTGGACGACAGGGTTTAATGAAAAACTGTTTTTT.